Listed here is a single TCR beta chain. Genomic DNA belonging to each subset was distributed in equal measure over several immunoSEQ plates. Using immunoSEQ multiplex PCR, the repertoire was profiled, and TCRdb retains in-frame clones only, with some absent. This sample has some 1 million clones, with 70% to 80% found just once. The sample is drawn from a study of shared clonotypes between healthy human individuals. Splitting the CD4+ cells yielded a CD45RA+ naive subset and a CD45RA-negative memory subset. Germline lookup yields CDR1 KGHSH and CDR2 LQKENI. Trimming cost V 5 bases and J 0 bases, with 10 bases left between them. This CDR3 spans 15 amino acids.

This clonotype was sampled from a man younger than 30 in good health. The sample taken for sequencing was memory CD4+ T cells sorted from blood. Specified subset: CD45RA-negative fraction. This chain uses TRBV18 with TRBJ2-2, with a tentative D call TRBD1 (6 bases). Written as DNA, the CDR3 is TGTGCCAGCTCATCCAGACAGGCGAACACCGGGGAGCTGTTTTTT. Translation gives CASSSRQANTGELFF.